Listed here are 15 T cell receptor beta chains from one sample, sequenced in a study of tumor and adjacent non-tumor tissue in lung cancer listed by TCRdb under 2018. Library preparation was by multiplex PCR. For sequencing, an Illumina HiSeq 2500 was employed. TCRbeta libraries were constructed through three rounds of nested PCR with primers (Table S4) according to protocols adapted from ARM-PCR. TCRdb took the public reads, trimmed them with fastp at Q25, ran MiXCR for clone calling and kept in-frame beta chains. All rows with the same CDR3 protein become a single entry with the most common DNA and genes. This sample comprises about 98,000 distinct CDR3 sequences, 75% to 90% of them detected only once. 30% of the sample goes to the ten largest clones. RNA was isolated from bulk unsorted tissue, and RNA quality was assessed with a NanoDrop ND-1000 and an Agilent 2100. The normal lung samples consisted of distant non-tumor tissue collected more than 3 cm from the tumor edge.

The sequencing input was distant non-tumor lung tissue. All receptors come from a man aged 55-75 years with small cell lung cancer.

This clonotype was found many times. V usage is TRBV21-1 and J usage is TRBJ2-6. TRBV21-1 is a known pseudogene. CDR3 length: 14 residues. CDR3 DNA sequence: TGTGCCAGCAAGGACCTATCTGGGGCCAACGTCCTGACTTTC. Translation gives CASKDLSGANVLTF.

Notes on this clonotype: The CDR3 end shows no conserved phenylalanine or tryptophan, and so a read error is likely. V and J are TRBV11-2 and TRBJ2-1; D tentatively fits TRBD1 or TRBD2 (5 bases each). Germline CDR1 and CDR2: SGHAT and FQNNGV. There are 14 residues in the CDR3. CDR3 sequence (DNA): TGTTCCAGCCGGAAGCGGCAGGGCGACAATGGGCAGTTCTTA. It codes for CSSRKRQGDNGQFL.

This chain joins TRBV5-5 and TRBJ1-1; 7 nucleotides match TRBD1. Losses at the gene ends were 8 bases for V and 11 bases for J; bases not matched to a gene: 9. Germline CDR1 is SGHKS and CDR2 is YYEKEE (reference sequence). The CDR3 has 11 residues. This CDR3 reads CASTTGDLAFF. In DNA form, the CDR3 reads TGTGCCAGTACTACAGGGGACCTTGCTTTCTTT. Using reference TRBV5-5 and TRBJ1-1 for the parts outside the CDR3, the full variable domain is DAGVTQSPTHLIKTRGQQVTLRCSPISGHKSVSWYQQVLGQGPQFIFQYYEKEERGRGNFPDRFSARQFPNYSSELNVNALLLGDSALYLCASTTGDLAFFGQGTRLTVV.

The gene calls are TRBV11-2 and TRBJ2-7; the D is unclear. Germline V gene data show CDR1 as SGHAT and CDR2 as FQNNGV. The CDR3 length is 13 residues. CDR3 loop: CASRHRGVYKQYV. For the CDR3, the DNA is TGTGCCAGCAGACACCGTGGGGTCTACAAGCAGTACGTC.

This clonotype was counted a few times. One base away lies a much larger clone, so this may be a sequencing read error. The chain combines TRBV20-1 with TRBJ2-7; D is unresolved. Germline CDR1 DFQATT, CDR2 SNEGSKA (reference sequence). This CDR3 has 11 amino acids. The CDR3 spells CSATIAYEHYF. In DNA form, the CDR3 reads TGCAGTGCCACGATAGCCTACGAGCATTACTTC.

A remark on this clonotype: The final CDR3 position lacks the conserved phenylalanine or tryptophan, pointing to a likely read error. The V and J genes are TRBV10-3 and TRBJ1-5; D is ambiguous. The CDR3 spans 15 residues. V was trimmed by 5 bases and J by 5 bases, leaving 16 bases between them. Germline V lookup: CDR1 ENHRY, CDR2 SYGVKD. The CDR3: CAISSDGRTDQPQHS. CDR3 nucleotide sequence: TGTGCCATCAGTTCAGACGGCCGGACCGATCAGCCCCAGCATTCT.

In its sample, this clonotype was seen once. Compared with germline, one end of the junction differs, possibly owing to a read error. The chain uses TRBV20-1 and TRBJ2-2, with TRBD1 matching over 7 bases. Germline CDR1 DFQATT, CDR2 SNEGSKA (reference sequence). There are 16 residues in the CDR3. CDR3 DNA: TGCAGTACTAGACCGACCAGGGGGATTAACACCGGGGAGCTGTTTTTT. It encodes CSTRPTRGINTGELFF.

This clonotype was counted a single time. This may stem from a read error, because a much larger clone lies one nucleotide away. The conserved phenylalanine or tryptophan normally closing the CDR3 is absent here, so this likely arose from a read error. The chain links TRBV2 to TRBJ2-3; D is uncertain. V lost 2 bases and J lost 1, with 10 bases in between. CDR1 and CDR2 (germline): SNHLY, FYNNEI. This CDR3 has 15 amino acids. CDR3 in amino acids: CASSELGTRTDTQYS. CDR3 bases: TGTGCCAGCAGTGAATTGGGCACACGCACAGATACGCAGTATTCT.

A word on this clonotype: The germline gene is not matched at one end of the junction; a read error may be the cause. This chain connects TRBV11-2 to TRBJ2-1; possibly TRBD1 for D (5 bases). Looked up from germline, CDR1 is SGHAT and CDR2 is FQNNGV. This CDR3 spans 17 amino acids. Written as DNA, the CDR3 is TGTGCCAGCAGCTTAGTGACAGCCCATATCTCCTACTATGAGCAGTTCTTC. Translating gives CASSLVTAHISYYEQFF.

This rearrangement joins TRBV11-2 to TRBJ2-5; TRBD2 aligns across 8 bases. In germline, CDR1 is SGHAT, CDR2 FQNNGV. With 7 bases clipped from V and 2 bases from J, the junction kept 18 bases outside the gene matches. This CDR3 contains 18 residues. The CDR3 DNA sequence: TGTGCCAGCATCACGCCAGCCGGGACTAGGGGAGCACAAGAGACCCAGTACTTC. It yields the protein CASITPAGTRGAQETQYF.

The chain links TRBV6-5 to TRBJ2-7, with a possible D match to TRBD1 (6 bases). The V gene's germline CDR1 is MNHEY and CDR2 SVGAGI. The CDR3 runs 22 residues. The CDR3 region has the DNA TGTGCCAGCAGTTACCCCCAAACCCCCCCTTCTCAAAGGGACATCAGCTCCTACGAGCAGTGCGTC. Translating it yields CASSYPQTPPSQRDISSYEQCV.

With respect to this clonotype: A read error may account for a junction end that differs from germline. The genes are TRBV4-2 and TRBJ2-3, with TRBD2 as a possible D gene (5 bases). CDR1 is LGHNA, CDR2 YNFKEQ, per germline. The CDR3 has 16 residues. As DNA, the CDR3 is TGTGCCAGCAGCCAAGATTGGTCCTCTAGCACAAATACGCAGTATTTT. Translation: CASSQDWSSSTNTQYF.

Details on this clonotype: Sequence at one end of the junction differs from germline and may be a read error. This sequence joins TRBV10-1 and TRBJ2-3, with TRBD2 matching over 7 bases. Germline V gives CDR1 WNHNN, CDR2 SYGVQD (reference sequence). The CDR3 has 15 amino acids. The chain's CDR3 is CVSSEAGRTPDTQYF. CDR3 DNA: TGCGTCAGCAGTGAAGCCGGGAGGACCCCAGATACGCAGTACTTT.

For this clonotype: Relative to the germline gene, one junction end is altered; a read error may explain this. The chain has TRBV10-3 and TRBJ2-1, with D possibly being TRBD1 or TRBD2 (5 bases each). The CDR3 loop spans 13 amino acids. Germline V lookup: CDR1 ENHRY, CDR2 SYGVKD. CDR3 sequence: CTISEGTPWEQSF. For the CDR3, the DNA is TGTACCATCAGTGAGGGGACCCCCTGGGAGCAGTCCTTC.

In this sample, this clonotype turned up once. One end of the junction is discordant with germline, which a read error may explain. The V call is TRBV11-3, the J call TRBJ1-1; D is perhaps TRBD1 (5 bases). Germline V gene lookup returns CDR1 SGHNT and CDR2 YENEEA. CDR3 length equals 14 residues. CDR3 coding DNA: TGTACCAGCAACCTGCGGGGGATGAACACTGAAGCTTTCTTT. This sequence encodes CTSNLRGMNTEAFF.